Sequencing of this T cell receptor (beta chain) was carried out in a study of radiotherapy plus CTLA-4 blockade in lung cancer. The assay was immunoSEQ multiplex PCR, and TCRdb's table has in-frame clones only and misses some. This sample has tens of thousands of clones, with 70% to 80% found just once. Germline CDR1 SGHVS, CDR2 FQNEAQ. This CDR3 comprises 15 residues. The V gene lost 7 bases and the J gene lost 0 bases, with 15 bases spanning the gap. This sequence originates from a human donor with non-small cell lung cancer who had a complete response to radiotherapy plus ipilimumab. The specimen comprised peripheral blood, sampled from a patient treated with radiotherapy plus ipilimumab. The chain employs TRBV7-8 and TRBJ1-2; tentative D call: TRBD1 (6 bases). The CDR3 sequence is CASTNGGATNYGYTF. As DNA, the CDR3 is TGTGCCAGCACTAACGGGGGGGCCACTAACTATGGCTACACCTTC.